This T cell receptor (beta chain) was found in a study of blood T cell repertoires in COVID-19. On the study more broadly: The United States, Italy and Spain supplied acute and convalescent COVID-19 samples. Nucleic acid was either cDNA or gDNA, and it came from T cells, B-cell-depleted T cells, or PBMCs.

Original methodology: Amplification from reference gene primers served as the basis for estimated nucleated cell counts. Using immunoSEQ multiplex PCR, the repertoire was profiled, and TCRdb retains in-frame clones only, with some absent. That table supplies the V and J calls and clone size; D and trimming were determined from the DNA. The table includes 150,000 to 200,000 clones, about 81% detected once. This CDR3 region has 13 residues. Germline assignment: CDR1 LGHDT and CDR2 YNNKEL (reference sequence). Trimming removed 1 base at V and 7 bases at J, with 8 bases between. Of note for this clone: The sample has other DNA sequences that encode this CDR3 too.

Source material: peripheral blood. The chain joins TRBV3-1 (or the pseudogene TRBV3-2) to TRBJ1-5; weak D call: TRBD1 (6 bases). The sequence was obtained from a man in his 60s with active or convalescent COVID-19. The CDR3 bases are TGTGCCAGCAGCCAAGGCAGGGGCCAGCCCCAGCATTTT. This sequence encodes CASSQGRGQPQHF.